In its sample, the clone carrying this T cell receptor beta chain was seen once. The germline CDR1 and CDR2 sequences are LNHDA and SQIVND (reference sequence). Trimming took 4 bases from V and 8 from J; bases not matched to a gene: 5. The length of the CDR3 is 14 residues. The source of the sample is a study of blood T cell repertoires in COVID-19. Profiled with immunoSEQ multiplex PCR; TCRdb holds only in-frame clones, not every one. The table lists about 310,000 clones, 89% of them singletons. V usage is TRBV19 and J usage is TRBJ1-4; 9 bases map to TRBD1. Sequenced material: PBMCs or T cells enriched from blood (not recorded which). The TCR comes from a woman aged 40 to 50 who had recovered from COVID-19. CDR3 in DNA: TGTGCCAGTAGTAAGGACAGGGGCTTCGAAAAACTGTTTTTT. Translation gives CASSKDRGFEKLFF.